The 3 T cell receptor beta chains below were found in one sample sequenced in a study of blood T cell repertoires in COVID-19. Sequencing used immunoSEQ multiplex PCR; TCRdb keeps in-frame clones, though not all of them. The sample holds about 270,000 clones, about 89% seen once. Sequenced: PBMCs or T cells enriched from blood (not recorded which). Receptor source: a woman in her late teens or twenties who had recovered from COVID-19.

The chain links TRBV9 to TRBJ2-5, with 7 bases identical to TRBD1. The V segment lost 0 bases and the J segment 1 base; nucleotides outside the gene matches: 6. The CDR3 has 16 residues. From germline, CDR1 is SGDLS and CDR2 YYNGEE. Here the CDR3 reads CASSVGWAGGQETQYF. DNA for the CDR3: TGTGCCAGCAGCGTAGGCTGGGCAGGGGGCCAAGAGACCCAGTACTTC. The variable domain in full, with the rest retrieved from reference TRBV9 and TRBJ2-5, is DSGVTQTPKHLITATGQRVTLRCSPRSGDLSVYWYQQSLDQGLQFLIQYYNGEERAKGNILERFSAQQFPDLHSELNLSSLELGDSALYFCASSVGWAGGQETQYFGPGTRLLVL.

The rearrangement joins TRBV19 to TRBJ2-7; 7 bases fit TRBD1. This CDR3 is 14 amino acids long. CDR1 and CDR2 (germline): LNHDA, SQIVND (reference sequence). V dropped 6 bases and J dropped 2; count of bases not matched to a gene: 7. The CDR3 DNA is TGTGCCAGTAGGGAACAGGGGTCGACCTACGAGCAGTACTTC. This codes for CASREQGSTYEQYF. The complete variable domain, with remaining parts taken from reference TRBV19 and TRBJ2-7, reads DGGITQSPKYLFRKEGQNVTLSCEQNLNHDAMYWYRQDPGQGLRLIYYSQIVNDFQKGDIAEGYSVSREKKESFPLTVTSAQKNPTAFYLCASREQGSTYEQYFGPGTRLTVT.

The chain links TRBV19 to TRBJ2-6; D might be TRBD1 (5 bases). Germline V lookup: CDR1 LNHDA, CDR2 SQIVND (reference sequence). CDR3 length: 15 residues. Trimming pared 3 bases from V and 0 bases from J, leaving 6 bases between. CDR3 loop: CASSIDSSGANVLTF. In DNA, the CDR3 is TGTGCCAGTAGTATCGACAGCTCTGGGGCCAACGTCCTGACTTTC.